This TCR beta chain was retrieved from a study of shared clonotypes between healthy human individuals. CD45RO-negative CD8 cells positively selected for CCR7 made up the naive population, which excluded terminally differentiated effector memory CD45RA+ cells. Trimming removed 5 bases from V and 0 bases from J, with 8 bases in between. The CDR3 runs to 13 residues. CDR1 and CDR2 from the germline V gene are KGHSH and LQKENI. TCRdb's copy holds only in-frame clones and misses some; the assay was immunoSEQ multiplex PCR. The data hold roughly 770,000 clones, with about 96% observed a single time. The sequenced sample was naive CD8+ T cells sorted from blood. V usage is TRBV18 and J usage is TRBJ2-7, with D possibly TRBD1 on 5 matching bases. The receptor's source is a man aged 25 to 40 in good health. The CDR3 DNA sequence: TGTGCCAGCTCAGTAGGGGACTCCTACGAGCAGTACTTC. Translating it yields CASSVGDSYEQYF.